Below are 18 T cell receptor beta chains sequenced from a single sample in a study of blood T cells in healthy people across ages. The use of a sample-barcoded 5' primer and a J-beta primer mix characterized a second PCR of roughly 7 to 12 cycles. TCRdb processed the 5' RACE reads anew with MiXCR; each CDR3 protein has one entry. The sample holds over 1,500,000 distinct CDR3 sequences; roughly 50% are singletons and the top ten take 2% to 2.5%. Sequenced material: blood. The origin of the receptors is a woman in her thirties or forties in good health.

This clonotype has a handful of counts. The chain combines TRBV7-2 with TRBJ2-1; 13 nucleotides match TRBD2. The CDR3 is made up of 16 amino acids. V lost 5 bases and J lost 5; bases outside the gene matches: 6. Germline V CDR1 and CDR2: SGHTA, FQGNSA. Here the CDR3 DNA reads TGTGCCAGCAGCGCACCGGGACTAGCGGGGAACAATGAGCAGTTCTTC. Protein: CASSAPGLAGNNEQFF.

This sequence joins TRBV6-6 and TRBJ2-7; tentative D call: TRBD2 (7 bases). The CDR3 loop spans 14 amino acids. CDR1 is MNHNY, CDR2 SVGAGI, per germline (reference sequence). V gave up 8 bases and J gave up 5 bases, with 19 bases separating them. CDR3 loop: CASGMGGQWDEQYF. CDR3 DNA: TGTGCCAGCGGGATGGGGGGGCAATGGGACGAGCAGTACTTC.

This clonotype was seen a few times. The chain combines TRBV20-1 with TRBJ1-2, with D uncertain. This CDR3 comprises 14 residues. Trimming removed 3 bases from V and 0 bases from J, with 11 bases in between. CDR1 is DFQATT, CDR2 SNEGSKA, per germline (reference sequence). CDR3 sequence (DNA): TGCAGTGCTAGGTTCCCGGGCACTAACTATGGCTACACCTTC. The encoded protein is CSARFPGTNYGYTF.

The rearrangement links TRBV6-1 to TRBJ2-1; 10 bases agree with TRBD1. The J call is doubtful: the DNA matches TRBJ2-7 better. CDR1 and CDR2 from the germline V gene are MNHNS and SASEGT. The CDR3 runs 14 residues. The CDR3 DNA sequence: TGTGCCAGCATTAAGGACAGGGGGAACTACGAGCAGTACTTC. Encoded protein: CASIKDRGNYEQYF.

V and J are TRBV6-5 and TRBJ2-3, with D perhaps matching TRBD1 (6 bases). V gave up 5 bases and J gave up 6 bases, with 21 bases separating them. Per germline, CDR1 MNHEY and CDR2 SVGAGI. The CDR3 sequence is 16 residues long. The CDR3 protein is CASSRRTGPAGDTQYF. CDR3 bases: TGTGCCAGCAGTAGGCGTACAGGGCCGGCGGGTGATACGCAGTATTTT.

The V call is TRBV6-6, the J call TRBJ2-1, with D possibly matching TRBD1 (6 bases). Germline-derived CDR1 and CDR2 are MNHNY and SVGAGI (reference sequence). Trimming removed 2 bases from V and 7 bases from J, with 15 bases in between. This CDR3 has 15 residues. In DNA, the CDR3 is TGTGCCAGCAGTTACCAGGACAGCCTGGGGAATGAGCAGTTCTTC. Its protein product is CASSYQDSLGNEQFF.

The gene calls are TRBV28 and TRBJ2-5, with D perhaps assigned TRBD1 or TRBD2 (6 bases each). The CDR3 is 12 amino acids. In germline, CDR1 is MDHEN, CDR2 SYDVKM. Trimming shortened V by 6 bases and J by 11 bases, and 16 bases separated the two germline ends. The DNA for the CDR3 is TGTGCCAGCAGGACCAAGGGGGGAGTGCAGTACTTC. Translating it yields CASRTKGGVQYF.

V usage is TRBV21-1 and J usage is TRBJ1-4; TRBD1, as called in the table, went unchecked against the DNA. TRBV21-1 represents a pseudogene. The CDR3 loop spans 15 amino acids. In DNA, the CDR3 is TGTGCCAGCAGCCCACCGACAGGGCTTAATGAAAAACTGTTTTTT. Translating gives CASSPPTGLNEKLFF.

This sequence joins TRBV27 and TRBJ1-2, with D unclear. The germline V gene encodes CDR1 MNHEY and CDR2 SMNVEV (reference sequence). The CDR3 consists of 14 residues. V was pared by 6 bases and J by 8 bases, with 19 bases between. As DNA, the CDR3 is TGTGCCAGCAGCGGGTCCTCCGGGTTTGAAGGCTACACCTTC. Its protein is CASSGSSGFEGYTF.

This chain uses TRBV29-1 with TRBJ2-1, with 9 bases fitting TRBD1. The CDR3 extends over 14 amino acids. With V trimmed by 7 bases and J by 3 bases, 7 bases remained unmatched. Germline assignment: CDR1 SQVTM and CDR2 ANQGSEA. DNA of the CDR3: TGCAGCGGGGGGGGACAGGGTTTCTACAATGAGCAGTTCTTC. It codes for CSGGGQGFYNEQFF.

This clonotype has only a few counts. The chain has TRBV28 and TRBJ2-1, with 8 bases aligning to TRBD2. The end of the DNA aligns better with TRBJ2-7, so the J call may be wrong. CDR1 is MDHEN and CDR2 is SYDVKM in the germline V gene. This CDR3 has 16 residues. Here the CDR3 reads CASSLDGGGSGNEQYF. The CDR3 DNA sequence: TGTGCCAGCAGTTTAGACGGCGGGGGGTCCGGCAATGAGCAGTACTTC.

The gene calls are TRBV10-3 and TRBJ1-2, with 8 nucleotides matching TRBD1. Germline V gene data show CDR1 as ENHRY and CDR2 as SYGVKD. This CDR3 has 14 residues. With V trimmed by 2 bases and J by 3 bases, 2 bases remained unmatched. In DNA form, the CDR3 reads TGTGCCATCAGTGAGGGGACAGGACACTATGGCTACACCTTC. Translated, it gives CAISEGTGHYGYTF.

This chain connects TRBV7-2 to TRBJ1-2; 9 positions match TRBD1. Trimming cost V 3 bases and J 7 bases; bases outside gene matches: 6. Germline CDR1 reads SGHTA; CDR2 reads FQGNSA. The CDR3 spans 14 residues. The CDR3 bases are TGTGCCAGCAGCTTGGGGACAGGGACGGGTGGCTACACCTTC. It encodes CASSLGTGTGGYTF.

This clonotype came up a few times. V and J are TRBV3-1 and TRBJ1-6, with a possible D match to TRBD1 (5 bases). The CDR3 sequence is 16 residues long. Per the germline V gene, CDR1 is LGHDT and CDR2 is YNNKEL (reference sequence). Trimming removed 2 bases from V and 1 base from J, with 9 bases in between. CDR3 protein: CASSQSGTSYNSPLHF. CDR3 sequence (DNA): TGTGCCAGCAGCCAAAGTGGGACTTCCTATAATTCACCCCTCCACTTT.

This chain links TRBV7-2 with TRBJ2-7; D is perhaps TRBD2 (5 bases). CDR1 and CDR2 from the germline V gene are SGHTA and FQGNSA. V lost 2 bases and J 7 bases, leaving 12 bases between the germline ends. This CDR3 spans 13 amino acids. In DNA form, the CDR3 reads TGTGCCAGCAGCTTAATATCTGAGGGTGAGCAGTACTTC. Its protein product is CASSLISEGEQYF.

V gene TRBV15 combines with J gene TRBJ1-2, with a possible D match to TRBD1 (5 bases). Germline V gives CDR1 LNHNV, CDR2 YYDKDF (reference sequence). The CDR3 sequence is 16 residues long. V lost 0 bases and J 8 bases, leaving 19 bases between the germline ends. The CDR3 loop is CATSRDLGRWGDGYTF. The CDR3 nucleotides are TGTGCCACCAGCAGAGATCTAGGACGATGGGGGGACGGCTACACCTTC.

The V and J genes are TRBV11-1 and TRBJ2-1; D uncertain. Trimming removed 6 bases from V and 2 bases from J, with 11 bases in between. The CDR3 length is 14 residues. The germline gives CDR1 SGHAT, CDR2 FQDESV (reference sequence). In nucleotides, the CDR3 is TGTGCCAGCAGGTCCCCCGGGCCCTACAATGAGCAGTTCTTC. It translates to CASRSPGPYNEQFF.

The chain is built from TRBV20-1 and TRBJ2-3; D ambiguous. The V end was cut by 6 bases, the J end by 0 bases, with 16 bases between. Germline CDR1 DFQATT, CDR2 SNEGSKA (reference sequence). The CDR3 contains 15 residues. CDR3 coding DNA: TGCAGTGCCCCTGACATGCTATCTAGCACAGATACGCAGTATTTT. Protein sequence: CSAPDMLSSTDTQYF.